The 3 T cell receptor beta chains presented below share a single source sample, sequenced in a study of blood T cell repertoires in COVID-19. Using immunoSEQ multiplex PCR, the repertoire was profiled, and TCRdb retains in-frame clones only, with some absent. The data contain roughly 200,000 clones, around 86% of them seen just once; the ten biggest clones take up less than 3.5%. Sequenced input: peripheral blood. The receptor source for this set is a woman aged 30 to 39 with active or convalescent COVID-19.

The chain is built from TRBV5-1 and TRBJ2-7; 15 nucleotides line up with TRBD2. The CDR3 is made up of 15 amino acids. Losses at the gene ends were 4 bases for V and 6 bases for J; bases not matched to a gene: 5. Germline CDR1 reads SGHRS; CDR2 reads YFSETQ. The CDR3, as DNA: TGCGCCAGCAGCCTGGGACTAGCGGGAGGTAGCGAGCAGTACTTC. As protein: CASSLGLAGGSEQYF.

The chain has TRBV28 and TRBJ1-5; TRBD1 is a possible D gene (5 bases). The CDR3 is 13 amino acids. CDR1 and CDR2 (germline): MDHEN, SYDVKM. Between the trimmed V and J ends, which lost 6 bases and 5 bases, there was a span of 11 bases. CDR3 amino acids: CASRPPGDQPQHF. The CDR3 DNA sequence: TGTGCCAGCAGACCTCCGGGGGATCAGCCCCAGCATTTT.

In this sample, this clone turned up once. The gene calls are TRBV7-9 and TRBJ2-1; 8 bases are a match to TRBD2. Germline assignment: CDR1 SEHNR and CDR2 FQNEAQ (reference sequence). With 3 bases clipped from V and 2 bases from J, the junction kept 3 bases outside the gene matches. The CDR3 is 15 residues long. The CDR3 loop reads CASSFTGGTYNEQFF. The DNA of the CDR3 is TGTGCCAGCAGCTTTACGGGAGGGACCTACAATGAGCAGTTCTTC.